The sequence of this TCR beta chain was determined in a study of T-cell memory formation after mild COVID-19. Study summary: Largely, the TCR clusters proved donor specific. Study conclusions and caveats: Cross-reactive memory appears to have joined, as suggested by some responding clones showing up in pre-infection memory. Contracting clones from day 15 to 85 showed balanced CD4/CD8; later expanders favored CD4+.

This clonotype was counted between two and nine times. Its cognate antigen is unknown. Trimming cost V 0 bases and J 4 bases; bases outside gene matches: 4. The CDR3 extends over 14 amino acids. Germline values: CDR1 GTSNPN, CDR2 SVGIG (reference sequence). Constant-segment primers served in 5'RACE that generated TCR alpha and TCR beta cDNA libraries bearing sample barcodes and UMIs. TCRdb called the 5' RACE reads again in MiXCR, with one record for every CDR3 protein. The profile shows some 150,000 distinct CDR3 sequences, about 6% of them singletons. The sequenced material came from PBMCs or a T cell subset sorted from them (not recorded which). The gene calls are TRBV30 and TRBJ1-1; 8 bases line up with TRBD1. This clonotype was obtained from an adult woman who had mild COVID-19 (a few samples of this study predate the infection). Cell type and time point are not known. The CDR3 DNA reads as TGTGCCTGGAGTGTACAGGGGGAGGTCACTGAAGCTTTCTTT. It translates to CAWSVQGEVTEAFF.